A selection of T cell receptor beta chains follows, all from one sample in a study of Graves' ophthalmopathy and Graves' hyperthyroidism. TCRdb called the multiplex PCR reads again in MiXCR, with one record for every CDR3 protein. The sample lists under 800,000 distinct CDR3 sequences; approximately 22% were seen once. The sequencing sample was made of peripheral blood. The source of these receptors is a woman between 18 and 30 years old with stable Graves' hyperthyroidism. Some clones in this sample may be carry-over from other donors' samples. CDR3s include the opening cysteine and the closing phenylalanine or tryptophan. A D gene is named only where the DNA matches it firmly. The listing skips clone size in some rows; elsewhere it reads once, few, many or a size class.

TRBJ1-1,-,many,TRBV27,TGTGCCAGCAGTATTTCGTTTAACACTGAAGCTTTCTTT,CASSISFNTEAFF
TRBJ2-3,-,few,TRBV2,TGTGCCAGCAGTGAAAACCCCTTATCCACAGGGGGGGATAGCACAGATACGCAGTATTTT,CASSENPLSTGGDSTDTQYF
TRBJ2-7,TRBD2,many,TRBV20-1,TGCAGTGCTAGAGATGGGATAGCGGGGTTGGTCCACGAGCAGTACTTC,CSARDGIAGLVHEQYF
TRBJ2-5,-,-,TRBV24-1,TGTGCCACCAGTGCCGTTGGTATCGAAGAGACCCAGTACTTC,CATSAVGIEETQYF
TRBJ1-1,-,many,TRBV20-1,TGCAGTGCTCCAAGTGACAGCACTGAAGCTTTCTTT,CSAPSDSTEAFF
TRBJ1-5,-,-,TRBV27,TGTGCCAGCAGTTTCGGGGCAGGTGATCAGCCCCAGCATTTT,CASSFGAGDQPQHF
TRBJ2-7,-,many,TRBV6-5,TGTGCCAGCAGCCACCGGACAAACGGAATGAACGAGCAGTACTTC,CASSHRTNGMNEQYF
TRBJ1-3,-,many,TRBV20-1,TGCAGTGCTACCCCGGACTTAGGGGCAAACACCATATATTTT,CSATPDLGANTIYF
TRBJ2-4,-,-,TRBV2,TGTGCCAGCAGTGAATGGCAGGGGCTAAACATTAAGTACTTC,CASSEWQGLNIKYF
TRBJ2-7,TRBD1,few,TRBV5-1,TGCGCCAGCAGCAAACAGGGGGCAGGCCGTTACGAGCAGTACTTC,CASSKQGAGRYEQYF
TRBJ2-5,-,few,TRBV28,TGTGCCAGCAGTTTTCCCGAGAAAGAGACCCAGTACTTC,CASSFPEKETQYF
TRBJ1-1,-,many,TRBV11-2,TGTGCCAGCAGCTTAGAGCTGGGGAACACTGAAGCTTTCTTT,CASSLELGNTEAFF
TRBJ2-4,TRBD2,few,TRBV9,TGTGCCAGCAGCACTAGCGGGGGGGCCGGAAACATTCAGTACTTC,CASSTSGGAGNIQYF
TRBJ1-2,-,many,TRBV27,TGTGCCAGCAGTTTATCCATTGGGCAGGGCAATGGCTACACCTTC,CASSLSIGQGNGYTF
TRBJ1-1,-,-,TRBV10-2,TGCGCCAGCAGTGATCGGCACACGAACACTGAAGCTTTCTTT,CASSDRHTNTEAFF